This T cell receptor beta chain stems from a study of OX40 agonist ivuxolimab in advanced cancers. Study details: Partial responses were observed in three patients, of whom one had hepatocellular carcinoma and two had cutaneous melanoma.

Autoimmune disease history or systemic immunosuppression meant exclusion. The timepoints at which blood was sampled were baseline, cycle 4 day 1, and cycle 7 day 1. Assay used: immunoSEQ multiplex PCR; TCRdb lists only in-frame clones, some missing. Seen here are some 71,000 clones, around 93% observed once, and the top ten hold roughly 14%. The CDR3 extends over 19 amino acids. CDR1 SGHTS and CDR2 YDEGEE come from the germline V gene. The V end was cut by 4 bases, the J end by 0 bases, with 23 bases between. Source: CD4+ or CD8+ T cells sorted from blood, taken in a trial of the OX40 agonist ivuxolimab. This receptor was taken from an adult with an advanced solid tumor such as melanoma, head and neck, liver or kidney cancer. The chain recombines TRBV5-8 with TRBJ2-1, with D maybe TRBD2 (6 bases). CDR3 sequence reads: CASSMGLLGSWSSYNEQFF. The CDR3 DNA reads as TGTGCCAGCAGCATGGGACTCCTCGGCAGTTGGAGCTCCTACAATGAGCAGTTCTTC.